This T cell receptor beta chain was sequenced in a study of blood T cell repertoires in COVID-19. The V gene lost 5 bases and the J gene lost 7 bases, with 14 bases spanning the gap. This CDR3 is built from 13 residues. Looked up from germline, CDR1 is SGHTA and CDR2 is FQGTGA. Participant ages covered about 18 to 90 years across 24 US areas. Clinical history reported by participants formed the basis on which cohorts were assigned. Symptom resolution, clearance, or two negative PCRs marked the recovered donors of Cohort 3. As originally analysed: Amplification of reference gene primers provided the estimated nucleated cell counts. The data were produced by immunoSEQ multiplex PCR, yet TCRdb's version contains in-frame clones alone and is incomplete. V, J and clone size are taken as reported in that table, and D and trimming were inferred from the DNA itself. The table records 270,000 or so clones, 84% of them present only once.

This clone was detected a few times. The source of this sequence is a man aged 45-65 years who had recovered from COVID-19. Material: PBMCs or T cells enriched from blood (not recorded which). V usage is TRBV7-3 and J usage is TRBJ1-2, with D tentatively TRBD1 (5 bases). The CDR3 coding sequence is TGTGCCAGCAGCACCCGGCCCGGGGGTGGCTACACCTTC. Translating gives CASSTRPGGGYTF.